This T cell receptor (beta chain) was found in a study of radiotherapy plus CTLA-4 blockade in lung cancer. TCRdb's table, derived via immunoSEQ multiplex PCR, lists solely in-frame clones and lacks some. The data hold about 43,000 clones, with over 60% observed a single time. Trimming pared 2 bases from V and 5 bases from J, leaving 14 bases between. There are 15 residues in the CDR3. The V gene's germline CDR1 is SGHTA and CDR2 FQGTGA. This clonotype originated in a human donor with non-small cell lung cancer who had a partial response to radiotherapy plus ipilimumab. V is TRBV7-3 and J is TRBJ2-3; D is possibly TRBD2 (6 bases). This specimen was peripheral blood, taken from a patient treated with radiotherapy plus ipilimumab. The CDR3 bases are TGTGCCAGCAGCTTATTGGACGGAGGGATAGATACGCAGTATTTT. Its translation: CASSLLDGGIDTQYF.